The 19 T cell receptor beta chains in this list originate from one sample, sequenced in a study of neurological immune-mediated disorders. TCRdb independently ran MiXCR on the 5' RACE reads; one entry per CDR3 protein. In the table there are 66,000 or so distinct CDR3 sequences, 3% to 4% of which are singletons. Material for sequencing was PBMCs. The receptors stem from a man in his forties with multiple sclerosis.

This clonotype was observed many times. The chain recombines TRBV7-8 with TRBJ2-3; TRBD2 aligns across 9 bases. Looked up from germline, CDR1 is SGHVS and CDR2 is FQNEAQ. CDR3 length: 16 residues. J gave up 5 bases and V 1 base, and 7 bases lay outside the gene matches. The CDR3 sequence is CASSLVGGRAIDTQYF. In DNA, the CDR3 is TGTGCCAGCAGCTTAGTTGGCGGGAGGGCTATAGATACGCAGTATTTT.

This clonotype has at least ten counts. The genes are TRBV27 and TRBJ1-6; D is unresolved. Germline V lookup: CDR1 MNHEY, CDR2 SMNVEV (reference sequence). V was clipped by 5 bases and J by 9 bases, with 11 bases between them. CDR3 length equals 13 residues. This CDR3 is CASSPGGFSPLHF. CDR3 nucleotide sequence: TGTGCCAGCAGTCCGGGAGGATTTTCACCCCTCCACTTT.

The chain joins TRBV6-5 to TRBJ2-3; TRBD2 matches 9 bases. V shed 4 bases and J 3 bases; nucleotides not matched to a gene: 8. The germline V gene encodes CDR1 MNHEY and CDR2 SVGAGI. The CDR3 contains 16 residues. The CDR3 nucleotides are TGTGCCAGCAGTTCCAGGGGGACTAGCATAACAGATACGCAGTATTTT. Residues: CASSSRGTSITDTQYF.

This clonotype was counted ten times or more. The chain couples TRBV6-5 to TRBJ1-5; unclear D gene. V gave up 5 bases and J gave up 1 base, with 9 bases separating them. Germline loops: CDR1 MNHEY, CDR2 SVGAGI. The CDR3 contains 14 residues. The chain's CDR3 is CASSPQLSNQPQHF. Here the CDR3 DNA reads TGTGCCAGCAGTCCGCAATTGAGCAATCAGCCCCAGCATTTT.

This clonotype was recorded many times. The chain carries TRBV6-5 and TRBJ2-7; 13 nucleotides align to TRBD2. The CDR3 loop spans 18 amino acids. From germline, CDR1 is MNHEY and CDR2 SVGAGI. Losses at the gene ends were 5 bases for V and 2 bases for J; bases not matched to a gene: 12. CDR3 sequence reads: CASSQAVVGTSGAYEQYF. The CDR3 DNA is TGTGCCAGCAGTCAAGCGGTAGTAGGGACTAGCGGGGCCTACGAGCAGTACTTC.

In this sample, this clonotype turned up many times. The genes are TRBV3-1 and TRBJ2-2, with unresolved D. V was pared by 3 bases and J by 2 bases, with 13 bases between. The CDR3 runs 16 residues. Germline V gives CDR1 LGHDT, CDR2 YNNKEL (reference sequence). In DNA, the CDR3 is TGTGCCAGCAGCCATCTCGTGGACGGAAACACCGGGGAGCTGTTTTTT. Its protein product is CASSHLVDGNTGELFF.

This clonotype has at least ten counts. The V and J genes are TRBV10-3 and TRBJ1-1; 7 nucleotides align to TRBD1. The CDR3 is made up of 16 amino acids. Germline values: CDR1 ENHRY, CDR2 SYGVKD. V lost 8 bases, J lost 1 base, and 13 bases stayed unmatched. As DNA, the CDR3 is TGTGCCATCCTGGGAGGGGGCGGTGATGGGAACACTGAAGCTTTCTTT. This translates into CAILGGGGDGNTEAFF.

This clonotype was detected many times. The chain has TRBV10-3 and TRBJ1-1; D perhaps matches TRBD1 (6 bases). Germline V gene sequence: CDR1 ENHRY, CDR2 SYGVKD. V lost 2 bases to trimming and J lost 3 bases, with 13 bases between them. The CDR3 covers 15 residues. CDR3: CAISERGHRDTEAFF. The CDR3 nucleotides read TGTGCCATCAGTGAGAGGGGACACCGGGACACTGAAGCTTTCTTT.

This clonotype was recorded many times. The chain uses TRBV12-3 or TRBV12-4 and TRBJ2-2, with a weak D call TRBD2 (5 bases). Trimming stripped 5 bases from V and 1 base from J, with 14 bases between. This CDR3 is 16 amino acids long. The CDR3 is CASSPPRGMNTGELFF. The CDR3 DNA follows: TGTGCCAGCAGTCCCCCTCGGGGAATGAACACCGGGGAGCTGTTTTTT.

On this clonotype itself: Just one base apart from a much larger clone, this may be a read error. This chain connects TRBV7-6 to TRBJ2-3; D is unclear. The germline gives CDR1 SGHVS, CDR2 FNYEAQ. This CDR3 has 12 amino acids. The CDR3 sequence: CASGWRADKQYF. The CDR3, as DNA: TGTGCCAGCGGATGGCGCGCAGATAAGCAGTATTTT. The whole variable domain, remainder taken from reference TRBV7-6 and TRBJ2-3, is GAGVSQSPRYKVTKRGQDVALRCDPISGHVSLYWYRQALGQGPEFLTYFNYEAQQDKSGLPNDRFSAERPEGSISTLTIQRTEQRDSAMYRCASGWRADKQYFGPGTRLTVL.

Note on this clonotype: A read error may be the cause here, since a much bigger clone is one base away. This chain links TRBV9 with TRBJ2-2; D might be TRBD1 (5 bases). The V and J ends lost 4 bases and 4 bases respectively, with 14 bases between them. The CDR3 consists of 15 residues. The germline V gene encodes CDR1 SGDLS and CDR2 YYNGEE. The CDR3 loop reads CASSSKGVGTGELFF. In DNA, the CDR3 is TGTGCCAGCAGCTCGAAAGGGGTCGGCACCGGGGAGCTGTTTTTT.

This clonotype has a count of ten or more. The V gene is TRBV5-5, the J gene TRBJ2-7; TRBD1 aligns across 7 bases. The CDR3 has 15 amino acids. V trimming: 2 bases; J trimming: 4 bases; junction bases outside the gene matches: 9. The V gene's germline CDR1 is SGHKS and CDR2 YYEKEE (reference sequence). CDR3 nucleotides: TGTGCCAGCAGCTTACCGGGACAGCGCCATTACGAGCAGTACTTC. This encodes CASSLPGQRHYEQYF.

This clonotype was recorded many times. The gene calls are TRBV5-1 and TRBJ1-1; D unresolved. The germline V and J ends were trimmed by 1 base and 2 bases, with 18 bases remaining between them. Germline CDR1 SGHRS, CDR2 YFSETQ. The CDR3 loop spans 17 amino acids. CDR3 sequence (DNA): TGCGCCAGCAGCTTGAGGGATGCAGGAGGCAAAAACACTGAAGCTTTCTTT. Translated, it gives CASSLRDAGGKNTEAFF. Combining the CDR3 with reference TRBV5-1 and TRBJ1-1 gives the whole variable domain KAGVTQTPRYLIKTRGQQVTLSCSPISGHRSVSWYQQTPGQGLQFLFEYFSETQRNKGNFPGRFSGRQFSNSRSEMNVSTLELGDSALYLCASSLRDAGGKNTEAFFGQGTRLTVV.

This clonotype has ten or more counts. J is TRBJ2-7 and V is TRBV7-8; 9 nucleotides agree with TRBD2. CDR1 SGHVS and CDR2 FQNEAQ come from the germline V gene. This CDR3 has 16 residues. V shed 1 base, J shed 4 bases, and the junction held 8 bases outside the gene matches. CDR3 sequence: CASSLGASGGPYEQYF. CDR3 nucleotides: TGTGCCAGCAGCTTAGGGGCCAGCGGGGGGCCATACGAGCAGTACTTC.

As concerns this clonotype: A much larger clone is a single base away; this may be a read error. The V gene is TRBV5-1, the J gene TRBJ2-1, with D possibly TRBD2 on 6 matching bases. The germline V gene has CDR1 SGHRS and CDR2 YFSETQ. The CDR3 runs 11 residues. The CDR3 DNA is TGCGACAGCAGCTTGGAGGGTGAGCAGTTCTTC. It codes for CDSSLEGEQFF.

As regards this clonotype: A much larger clone is a single base away; this may be a read error. This rearrangement joins TRBV5-1 to TRBJ1-1, with a tentative D call TRBD1 (5 bases). This CDR3 has 14 amino acids. V was trimmed by 4 bases and J by 3 bases, leaving 13 bases between them. Germline CDR1 and CDR2: SGHRS and YFSETQ. The CDR3 reads CASSGGKGYTEAFF. CDR3 nucleotide sequence: TGCGCCAGCAGCGGGGGAAAGGGGTACACTGAAGCTTTCTTT.

This clonotype has a count of ten or more. Here the CDR3 DNA reads TGTGCCAGCAGTTTTAGAAGCGGGGCAGAGACCCAGTACTTC. This codes for CASSFRSGAETQYF. The J gene is TRBJ2-5, the V gene TRBV12-3 or TRBV12-4; 7 nucleotides agree with TRBD2. The J segment lost 4 bases and the V segment lost 3 bases, leaving 5 bases of the junction unmatched. The CDR3 sequence is 14 residues long.

This clonotype was detected ten times or more. The chain uses TRBV12-3 or TRBV12-4 and TRBJ1-3; D is unclear. V was trimmed by 3 bases and J by 2 bases, leaving 5 bases between them. There are 13 residues in the CDR3. CDR3 in amino acids: CASSFWAGNTIYF. The CDR3, as DNA: TGTGCCAGCAGTTTTTGGGCTGGAAACACCATATATTTT.

This clonotype came up many times. V usage is TRBV3-1 and J usage is TRBJ2-1; TRBD2 matches 10 bases. This CDR3 contains 14 residues. V was clipped by 6 bases and J by 6 bases; unmatched bases: 5. Germline CDR1 and CDR2: LGHDT and YNNKEL (reference sequence). The CDR3 protein is CASRSSGGSNEQFF. The CDR3 coding sequence is TGTGCCAGCAGGTCTAGCGGGGGAAGCAATGAGCAGTTCTTC.